This T cell receptor (beta chain) was found in a study of T cell responses to AZD1222 COVID-19 vaccine. Findings of the study overall: In a largely white British group with more females than males, clonal diversity was possibly underestimated. Only a handful of AZD1222 recipients, roughly six in all, had baseline seropositivity. Increases in Spike-specific TCR breadth and depth were seen after two AZD1222 doses.

Germline V gene sequence: CDR1 SGHVS, CDR2 FQNEAQ. This CDR3 region has 19 residues. V was clipped by 5 bases and J by 5 bases; unmatched bases: 17. Regarding this clone: Its antigen is not known.

Profiling relied on immunoSEQ multiplex PCR, and the TCRdb table lists in-frame clones only, not all of them. The top ten hold around 20% of the sample, which has tens of thousands of clones, 65% to 80% seen once. The material sequenced was peripheral blood, taken on day 0 of MenACWY control vaccination. This sequence was found in an adult in good health. The genes are TRBV7-8 and TRBJ2-7, with 14 bases matching TRBD2. CDR3 sequence reads: CASSPMNPGLAGVPHEQYF. CDR3 DNA: TGTGCCAGCAGCCCTATGAATCCGGGACTAGCGGGAGTACCCCACGAGCAGTACTTC.